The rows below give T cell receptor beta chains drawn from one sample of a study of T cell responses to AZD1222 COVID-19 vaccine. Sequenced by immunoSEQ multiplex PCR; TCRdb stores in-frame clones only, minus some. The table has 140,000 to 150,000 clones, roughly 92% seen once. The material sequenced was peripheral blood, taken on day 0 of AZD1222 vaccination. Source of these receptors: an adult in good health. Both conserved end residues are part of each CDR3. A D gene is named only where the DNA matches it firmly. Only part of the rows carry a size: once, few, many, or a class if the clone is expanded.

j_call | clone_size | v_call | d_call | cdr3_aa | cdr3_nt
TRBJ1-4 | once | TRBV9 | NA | CASSEQGRLNEKLFF | TGTGCCAGTAGCGAGCAGGGAAGACTAAATGAAAAACTGTTTTTT
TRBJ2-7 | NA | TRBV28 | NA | CASSLGSHYEQYF | TGTGCCAGCAGTTTAGGTAGCCACTACGAGCAGTACTTC
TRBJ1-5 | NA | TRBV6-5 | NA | CASSRLAGQPQHF | TGTGCCAGCAGTCGACTGGCGGGACAGCCCCAGCATTTT
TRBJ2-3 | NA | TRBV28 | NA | CASSPTQGADTQYF | TGTGCCAGCAGTCCTACTCAGGGAGCAGATACGCAGTATTTT
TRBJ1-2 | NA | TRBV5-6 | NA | CASSLGPSYGYTF | TGTGCCAGCAGCTTAGGACCGAGCTATGGCTACACCTTC
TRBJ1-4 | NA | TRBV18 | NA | CASSPEGMANEKLFF | TGTGCCAGCTCCCCCGAGGGGATGGCTAATGAAAAACTGTTTTTT
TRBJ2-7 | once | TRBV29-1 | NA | CSFSPGTGYEQYF | TGCAGCTTTTCCCCCGGGACTGGCTACGAGCAGTACTTC
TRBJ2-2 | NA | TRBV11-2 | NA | CASSFGRRRLNTGELFF | TGTGCCAGCAGCTTCGGCAGGCGACGCCTGAACACCGGGGAGCTGTTTTTT
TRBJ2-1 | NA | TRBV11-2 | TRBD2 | CASSLSLGLAGINEQFF | TGTGCCAGCAGCTTATCTTTGGGACTAGCGGGAATCAATGAGCAGTTCTTC
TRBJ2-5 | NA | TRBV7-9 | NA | CASSLYSLQETQYF | TGTGCCAGCAGCTTATACTCTCTCCAAGAGACCCAGTACTTC
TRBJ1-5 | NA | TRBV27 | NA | CASSLGGGRLANQPQHF | TGTGCCAGCAGTTTGGGGGGAGGTCGATTGGCGAATCAGCCCCAGCATTTT
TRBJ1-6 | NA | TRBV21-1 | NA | CASSTHHF | TGTGCCAGCAGCACCCATCACTTT
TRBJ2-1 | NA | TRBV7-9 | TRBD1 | CASSPLDRGGNGEQFF | TGTGCCAGCAGTCCACTGGACAGGGGTGGCAATGGTGAGCAGTTCTTC
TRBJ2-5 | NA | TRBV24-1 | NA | CATSPGLGETQYF | TGTGCCACCTCCCCCGGACTCGGAGAGACCCAGTACTTC
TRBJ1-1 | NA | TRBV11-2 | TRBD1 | CASSFYRGTEAFF | TGTGCCAGCAGCTTCTACAGGGGAACTGAAGCTTTCTTT
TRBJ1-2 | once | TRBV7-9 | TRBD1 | CASSAPGQGADGYTF | TGTGCCAGCAGCGCACCGGGACAGGGGGCTGATGGCTACACCTTC
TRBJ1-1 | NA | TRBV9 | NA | CASSLRAGGTEAFF | TGTGCCAGCAGCTTGAGGGCCGGGGGCACTGAAGCTTTCTTT
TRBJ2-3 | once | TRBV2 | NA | CASSESGRKDTQYF | TGTGCCAGCAGTGAATCCGGTCGGAAAGATACGCAGTATTTT
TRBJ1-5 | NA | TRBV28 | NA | CASTGWGGWAGQPQHF | TGTGCCAGCACCGGATGGGGAGGGTGGGCTGGTCAGCCCCAGCATTTT
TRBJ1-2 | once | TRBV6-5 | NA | CASSYAGNYGYTF | TGTGCCAGCAGTTACGCGGGCAACTATGGCTACACCTTC
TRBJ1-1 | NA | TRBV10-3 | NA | CAISVSGTDNTEAFF | TGTGCCATCAGTGTCTCCGGGACCGACAACACTGAAGCTTTCTTT
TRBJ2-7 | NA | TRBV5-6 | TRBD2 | CASSSRGGSSYEQYF | TGTGCCAGCAGTAGCCGCGGGGGGAGCTCCTACGAGCAGTACTTC
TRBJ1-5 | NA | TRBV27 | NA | CASSKQGSNQPQHF | TGTGCCAGCAGTAAACAGGGTAGCAATCAGCCCCAGCATTTT
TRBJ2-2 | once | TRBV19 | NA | CASSIENSMELFF | TGTGCCAGTAGTATAGAGAACAGCATGGAGCTGTTTTTT
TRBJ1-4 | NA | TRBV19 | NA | CASSIRSKRLFF | TGTGCCAGTAGTATACGGAGTAAAAGACTGTTTTTT
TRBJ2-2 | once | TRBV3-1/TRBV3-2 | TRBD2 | CASSQVSGSRAGELFF | TGTGCCAGCAGCCAAGTCAGCGGGAGTAGAGCCGGGGAGCTGTTTTTT
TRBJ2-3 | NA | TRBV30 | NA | CAWSKTLGSGTDTQYF | TGTGCCTGGAGCAAAACCTTAGGATCAGGCACAGATACGCAGTATTTT
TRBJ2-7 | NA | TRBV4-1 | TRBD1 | CASSSRTGSYEQYF | TGCGCCAGCAGCTCCCGGACAGGGTCCTACGAGCAGTACTTC
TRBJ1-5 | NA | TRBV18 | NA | CASSGGSNQPQHF | TGTGCCAGCTCTGGAGGAAGCAATCAGCCCCAGCATTTT
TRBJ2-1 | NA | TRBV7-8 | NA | CASSLDRITGYNEQFF | TGTGCCAGCAGCTTAGATCGGATCACGGGCTACAATGAGCAGTTCTTC
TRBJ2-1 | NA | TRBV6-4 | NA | CASSDSPHEQFF | TGTGCCAGCAGTGACAGTCCCCATGAGCAGTTCTTC
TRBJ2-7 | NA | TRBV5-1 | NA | CASSLQGGQYEQYF | TGCGCCAGCAGCTTGCAGGGGGGGCAATACGAGCAGTACTTC
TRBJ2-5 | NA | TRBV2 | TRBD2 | CATILAGGPGETQYF | TGTGCCACCATACTAGCGGGAGGGCCCGGAGAGACCCAGTACTTC
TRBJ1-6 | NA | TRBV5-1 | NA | CASSKETGSDSPLHF | TGCGCCAGCAGCAAGGAAACAGGGAGCGATTCACCCCTCCACTTT
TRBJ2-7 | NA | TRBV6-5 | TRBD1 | CASSLLPRGRLGEQYF | TGTGCCAGCAGTTTACTACCCAGGGGGCGGTTGGGCGAGCAGTACTTC